The 9 T cell receptor beta chains presented below share a single source sample, sequenced in a study of post-analysis software for immune sequencing data. Study-level results: When patients were compared with controls, about 5 TRBV segments were more frequent, TRBV5-6, TRBV5-1 and TRBV20-1 among them.

No antigens are known for them. Presence of unique molecular identifiers characterized the TCR beta cDNA libraries. TCRdb re-called the PCR reads through MiXCR, storing one row per CDR3 protein. This table holds 700,000 to 900,000 distinct CDR3 sequences, more than 45% found once. Sequencing was carried out using blood. Source of these receptors: a girl between 5 and 17 years old with multiple sclerosis.

The rearrangement joins TRBV6-5 to TRBJ2-3, with TRBD2 identical over 10 bases. V lost 4 bases to trimming and J lost 2 bases; unmatched junction nucleotides: 3. CDR1 is MNHEY, CDR2 SVGAGI, per germline. The CDR3 is 15 amino acids. Here the CDR3 DNA reads TGTGCCAGCAGTTTCACTAGCGGGACCACAGATACGCAGTATTTT. Translating gives CASSFTSGTTDTQYF.

The J gene is TRBJ2-1, the V gene TRBV7-3; TRBD2 agrees at 10 bases. The CDR3 covers 15 residues. Germline V CDR1 and CDR2: SGHTA, FQGTGA. Trimming took 4 bases from V and 7 from J; bases not matched to a gene: 7. The CDR3 is CASSSKGLAENEQFF. In nucleotides, the CDR3 is TGTGCCAGCAGCTCAAAAGGACTAGCGGAGAATGAGCAGTTCTTC. Looking up the rest from reference TRBV7-3 and TRBJ2-1 gives the full variable domain: GAGVSQTPSNKVTEKGKYVELRCDPISGHTALYWYRQSLGQGPEFLIYFQGTGAADDSGLPNDRFFAVRPEGSVSTLKIQRTERGDSAVYLCASSSKGLAENEQFFGPGTRLTVL.

This chain joins TRBV6-2 or TRBV6-3 and TRBJ1-5; weak D call: TRBD1 (6 bases). V lost 5 bases, J lost 1 base, and 18 bases lay in between. The germline CDR1 and CDR2 sequences are MNHEY and SVGEGT. This CDR3 is 17 amino acids long. Here the CDR3 reads CASSPPRGGSSNQPQHF. CDR3 coding DNA: TGTGCCAGCAGTCCCCCTAGGGGGGGCAGCAGCAATCAGCCCCAGCATTTT.

The chain couples TRBV9 to TRBJ2-7; tentatively, D is TRBD2 (5 bases). CDR1 is SGDLS and CDR2 is YYNGEE in the germline V gene. The CDR3 sequence is 14 residues long. V was clipped by 2 bases and J by 7 bases, with 16 bases between them. CDR3 protein: CASSVPRTLGEQYF. CDR3 sequence (DNA): TGTGCCAGCAGCGTCCCTCGAACACTAGGGGAGCAGTACTTC.

This clonotype was seen more than once but under ten times. The chain carries TRBV27 and TRBJ1-1; D gene uncertain. CDR1 MNHEY and CDR2 SMNVEV come from the germline V gene (reference sequence). CDR3 size: 14 residues. With 5 bases removed from V and 4 bases from J, the gap between germline ends came to 14 bases. The chain's CDR3 is CASSPEQQTTEAFF. The CDR3 coding sequence is TGTGCCAGCAGTCCCGAACAGCAGACCACTGAAGCTTTCTTT.

This clonotype has a handful of counts. V gene TRBV7-9 combines with J gene TRBJ1-5, with 9 positions matching TRBD1. This CDR3 has 16 amino acids. Germline CDR1 SEHNR, CDR2 FQNEAQ (reference sequence). V trimming: 5 bases; J trimming: 4 bases; junction bases outside the gene matches: 9. The CDR3 sequence is CASSGGTGKANQPQHF. Here the CDR3 DNA reads TGTGCCAGCAGCGGGGGGACAGGGAAGGCTAATCAGCCCCAGCATTTT.

The rearrangement uses TRBV18 and TRBJ2-4, with D possibly TRBD2 on 5 matching bases. The tail of the sequence fits TRBJ2-7 better, so the J call may be wrong. The CDR3 contains 15 residues. Germline-derived CDR1 and CDR2 are KGHSH and LQKENI. Written as DNA, the CDR3 is TGTGCCAGCTCGCCGGGTGGGCTAGCTCATGGCGAGCAGTACTTC. It codes for CASSPGGLAHGEQYF.

The V gene is TRBV6-5, the J gene TRBJ1-2; 7 bases match TRBD1. The junction had 6 bases not matched to a gene; V was cut back by 6 bases and J by 2 bases. The CDR3 has 14 amino acids. Germline-derived CDR1 and CDR2 are MNHEY and SVGAGI. The CDR3 DNA reads TGTGCCAGCAGACAGGGGATAACAAACTATGGCTACACCTTC. This sequence encodes CASRQGITNYGYTF.

The chain uses TRBV11-2 and TRBJ2-5, with a tentative D call TRBD2 (6 bases). The V gene's germline CDR1 is SGHAT and CDR2 FQNNGV. This CDR3 region has 15 residues. The V end was cut by 1 base, the J end by 5 bases, with 14 bases between. CDR3 sequence: CASSLVWTGGETQYF. CDR3 nucleotides: TGTGCCAGCAGCTTAGTCTGGACTGGAGGGGAGACCCAGTACTTC.